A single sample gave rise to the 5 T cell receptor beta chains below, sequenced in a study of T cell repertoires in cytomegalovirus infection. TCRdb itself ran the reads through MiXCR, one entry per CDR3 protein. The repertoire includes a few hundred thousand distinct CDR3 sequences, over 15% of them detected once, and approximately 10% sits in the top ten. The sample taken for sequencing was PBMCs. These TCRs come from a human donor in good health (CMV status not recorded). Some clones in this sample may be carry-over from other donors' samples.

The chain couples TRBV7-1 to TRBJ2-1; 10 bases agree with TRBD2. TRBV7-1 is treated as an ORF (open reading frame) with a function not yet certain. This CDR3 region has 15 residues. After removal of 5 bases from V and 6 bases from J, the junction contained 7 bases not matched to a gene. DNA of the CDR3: TGTGCCAGCAGCGGCCAGCGGGGGGGTGGCAATGAGCAGTTCTTC. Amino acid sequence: CASSGQRGGGNEQFF.

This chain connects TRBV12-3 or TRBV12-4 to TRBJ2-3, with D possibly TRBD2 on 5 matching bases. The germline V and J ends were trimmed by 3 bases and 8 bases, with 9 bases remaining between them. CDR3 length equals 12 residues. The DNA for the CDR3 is TGTGCCAGCAGTTTGGAGGCGGGTACGCAGTATTTT. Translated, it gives CASSLEAGTQYF.

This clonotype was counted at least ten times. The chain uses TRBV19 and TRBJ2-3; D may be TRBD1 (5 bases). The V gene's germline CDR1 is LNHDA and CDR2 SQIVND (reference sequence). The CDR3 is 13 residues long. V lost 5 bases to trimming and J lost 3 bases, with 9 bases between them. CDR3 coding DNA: TGTGCCAGTAGTCGGACACGAACAGATACGCAGTATTTT. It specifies CASSRTRTDTQYF.

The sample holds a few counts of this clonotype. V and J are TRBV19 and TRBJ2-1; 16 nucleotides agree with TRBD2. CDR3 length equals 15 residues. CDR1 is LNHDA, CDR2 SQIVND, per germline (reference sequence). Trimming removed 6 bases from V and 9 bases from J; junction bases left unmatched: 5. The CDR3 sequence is CASRAGTSGRGEQFF. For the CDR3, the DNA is TGTGCCAGTAGGGCCGGGACTAGCGGGAGGGGTGAGCAGTTCTTC.

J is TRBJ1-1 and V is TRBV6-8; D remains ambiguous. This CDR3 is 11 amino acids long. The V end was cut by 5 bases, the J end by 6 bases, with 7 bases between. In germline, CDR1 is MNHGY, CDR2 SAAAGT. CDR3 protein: CASSRAAEAFF. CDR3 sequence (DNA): TGTGCCAGCAGTCGGGCTGCTGAAGCTTTCTTT.